This T cell receptor beta chain is drawn from a study of molecular identifiers for immune sequencing clone quantification. On the study more broadly: Replicate RNA came from around 18,000 or 91,000 naive CD8 cells and was split five ways, and four parts were sequenced.

From roughly 20,000 to 1,000,000 sorted cells, naive CD8 libraries were generated with 10%, 30% or 50% RNA. Sorting selected naive CD8 T cells with a CD8+CD4-CCR7+CD45RA+ phenotype. This CDR3 has 12 residues. V was clipped by 3 bases and J by 4 bases; unmatched bases: 1. The germline CDR1 and CDR2 sequences are SQVTM and ANQGSEA. Bulk libraries came from a prior protocol with listed TCR primers. TCRdb reprocessed the PCR reads via MiXCR and lists one record per CDR3 protein. This table holds around 460,000 distinct CDR3 sequences, under 30% found once. This clonotype was picked up many times. Sequences were obtained from naive CD8+ T cells from blood, with Jurkat cell RNA spiked in. Noted subset: FACS-sorted CD8+CD4-CCR7+CD45RA+ naive T cells. This clonotype was obtained from a human donor in good health. Some libraries in this study had Jurkat cell RNA spiked in. The rearrangement joins TRBV29-1 to TRBJ1-1; TRBD1 matches at 8 bases. CDR3 loop: CSVETGATEAFF. CDR3 DNA: TGCAGCGTTGAGACAGGGGCCACTGAAGCTTTCTTT. The full variable domain, its missing parts supplied by reference TRBV29-1 and TRBJ1-1, is SAVISQKPSRDICQRGTSLTIQCQVDSQVTMMFWYRQQPGQSLTLIATANQGSEATYESGFVIDKFPISRPNLTFSTLTVSNMSPEDSSIYLCSVETGATEAFFGQGTRLTVV.